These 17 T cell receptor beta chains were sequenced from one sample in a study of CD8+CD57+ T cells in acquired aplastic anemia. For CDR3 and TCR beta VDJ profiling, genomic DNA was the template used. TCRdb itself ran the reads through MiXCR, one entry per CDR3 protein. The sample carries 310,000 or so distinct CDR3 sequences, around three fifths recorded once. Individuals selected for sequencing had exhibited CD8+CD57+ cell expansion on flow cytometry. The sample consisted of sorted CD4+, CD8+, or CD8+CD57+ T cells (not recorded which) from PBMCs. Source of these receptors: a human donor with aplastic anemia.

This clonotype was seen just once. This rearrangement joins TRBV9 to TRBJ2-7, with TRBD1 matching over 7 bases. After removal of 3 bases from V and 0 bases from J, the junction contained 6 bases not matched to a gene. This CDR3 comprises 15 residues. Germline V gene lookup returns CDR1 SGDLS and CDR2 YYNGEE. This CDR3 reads CASSATGTASYEQYF. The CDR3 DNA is TGTGCCAGCAGCGCGACCGGGACAGCCTCCTACGAGCAGTACTTC.

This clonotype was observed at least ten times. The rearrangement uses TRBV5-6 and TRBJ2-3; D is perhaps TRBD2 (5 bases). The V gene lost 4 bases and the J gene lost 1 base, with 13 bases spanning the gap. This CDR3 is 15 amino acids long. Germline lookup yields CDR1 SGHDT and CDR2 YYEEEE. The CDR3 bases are TGTGCCAGCAGCCCCGACTGGACTCGCACAGATACGCAGTATTTT. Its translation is CASSPDWTRTDTQYF.

The CDR3 DNA reads TGTGCCAGCGCGACAGCCCGGGACAGGACGGGCTACACCTTC. Its translation is CASATARDRTGYTF. The J gene is TRBJ1-2, the V gene TRBV2, with TRBD1 matching 8 bases. The germline V gene has CDR1 SNHLY and CDR2 FYNNEI. The V and J ends lost 8 bases and 8 bases, in that order; junction bases with no gene match: 13. The CDR3 spans 14 residues.

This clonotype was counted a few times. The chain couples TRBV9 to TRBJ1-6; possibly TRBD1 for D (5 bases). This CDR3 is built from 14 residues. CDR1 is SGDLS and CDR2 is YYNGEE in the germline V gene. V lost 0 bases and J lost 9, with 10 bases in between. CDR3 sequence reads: CASSVGGTGSPLHF. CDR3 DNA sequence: TGTGCCAGCAGCGTAGGGGGGACTGGTTCACCCCTCCACTTT.

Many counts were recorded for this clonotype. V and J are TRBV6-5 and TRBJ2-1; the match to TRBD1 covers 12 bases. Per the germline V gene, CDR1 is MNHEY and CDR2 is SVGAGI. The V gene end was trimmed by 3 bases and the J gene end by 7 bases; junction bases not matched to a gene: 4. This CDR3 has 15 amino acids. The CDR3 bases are TGTGCCAGCAGTTATTGGGACAGGGGGCAAAATGAGCAGTTCTTC. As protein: CASSYWDRGQNEQFF.

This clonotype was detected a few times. As DNA, the CDR3 is TGTGCCAGCCGTCCGAACCGGGGTGGCTACGAGCAGTACTTC. Its translation: CASRPNRGGYEQYF. V usage is TRBV7-2 and J usage is TRBJ2-7; the D gene is possibly TRBD2 (5 bases). Trimming stripped 8 bases from V and 3 bases from J, with 17 bases between. The CDR3 extends over 14 amino acids. Germline CDR1 SGHTA, CDR2 FQGNSA.

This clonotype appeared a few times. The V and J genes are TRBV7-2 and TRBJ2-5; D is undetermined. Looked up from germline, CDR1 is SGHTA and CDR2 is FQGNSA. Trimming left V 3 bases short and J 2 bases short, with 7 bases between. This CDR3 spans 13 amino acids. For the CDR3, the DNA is TGTGCCAGCAGCTTTTACCCACAAGAGACCCAGTACTTC. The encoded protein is CASSFYPQETQYF.

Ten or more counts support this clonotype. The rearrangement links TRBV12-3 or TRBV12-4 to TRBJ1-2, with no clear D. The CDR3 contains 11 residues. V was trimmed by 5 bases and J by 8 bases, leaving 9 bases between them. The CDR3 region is CASSIVLGYTF. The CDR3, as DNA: TGTGCCAGCAGTATTGTCCTCGGCTACACCTTC.

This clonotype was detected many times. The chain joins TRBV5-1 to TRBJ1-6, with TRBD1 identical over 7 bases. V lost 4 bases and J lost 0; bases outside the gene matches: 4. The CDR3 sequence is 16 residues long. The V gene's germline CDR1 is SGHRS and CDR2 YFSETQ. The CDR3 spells CASSLQGSSYNSPLHF. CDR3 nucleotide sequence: TGCGCCAGCAGCCTACAGGGGAGCTCCTATAATTCACCCCTCCACTTT. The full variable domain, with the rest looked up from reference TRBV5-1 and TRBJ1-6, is KAGVTQTPRYLIKTRGQQVTLSCSPISGHRSVSWYQQTPGQGLQFLFEYFSETQRNKGNFPGRFSGRQFSNSRSEMNVSTLELGDSALYLCASSLQGSSYNSPLHFGNGTRLTVT.

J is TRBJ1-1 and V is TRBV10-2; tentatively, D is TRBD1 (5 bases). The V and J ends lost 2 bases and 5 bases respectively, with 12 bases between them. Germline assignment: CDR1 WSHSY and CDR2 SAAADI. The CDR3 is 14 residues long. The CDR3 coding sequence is TGCGCCAGCAGTGAGAGGGGCGCGGGAACTGAAGCTTTCTTT. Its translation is CASSERGAGTEAFF.

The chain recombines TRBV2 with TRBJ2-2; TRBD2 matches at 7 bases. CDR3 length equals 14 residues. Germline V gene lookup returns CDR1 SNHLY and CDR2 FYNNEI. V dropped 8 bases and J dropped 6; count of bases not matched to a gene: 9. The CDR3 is CASREAFPAGELFF. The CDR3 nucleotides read TGTGCCAGCCGGGAGGCCTTCCCTGCCGGGGAGCTGTTTTTT.

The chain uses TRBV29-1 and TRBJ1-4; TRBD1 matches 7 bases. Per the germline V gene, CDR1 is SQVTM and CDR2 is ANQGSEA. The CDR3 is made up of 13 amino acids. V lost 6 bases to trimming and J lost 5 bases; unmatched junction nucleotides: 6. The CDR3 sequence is CSVGGQPNEKLFF. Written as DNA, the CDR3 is TGCAGCGTGGGGGGACAGCCAAATGAAAAACTGTTTTTT.

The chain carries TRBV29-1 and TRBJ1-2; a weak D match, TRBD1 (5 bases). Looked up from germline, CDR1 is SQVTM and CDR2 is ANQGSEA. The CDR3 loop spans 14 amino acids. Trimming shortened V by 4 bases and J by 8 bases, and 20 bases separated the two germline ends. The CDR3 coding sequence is TGCAGCGTTGCTGGGGCAGAGCCAAAGGGGGGCTACACCTTC. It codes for CSVAGAEPKGGYTF.

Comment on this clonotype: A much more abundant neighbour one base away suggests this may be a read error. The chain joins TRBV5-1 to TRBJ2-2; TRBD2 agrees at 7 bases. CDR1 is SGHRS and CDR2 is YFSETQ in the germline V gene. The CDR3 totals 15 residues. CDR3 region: CASSFGTTNTGELVF. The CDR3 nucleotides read TGCGCCAGCAGCTTCGGGACTACTAACACCGGGGAGCTGGTTTTT.

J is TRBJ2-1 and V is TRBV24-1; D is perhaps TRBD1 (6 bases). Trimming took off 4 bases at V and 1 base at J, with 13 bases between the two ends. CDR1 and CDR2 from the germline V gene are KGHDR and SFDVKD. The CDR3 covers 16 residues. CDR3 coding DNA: TGTGCCACCAGTGACGCGACAGGCGGGTCCTACAATGAGCAGTTCTTC. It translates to CATSDATGGSYNEQFF.

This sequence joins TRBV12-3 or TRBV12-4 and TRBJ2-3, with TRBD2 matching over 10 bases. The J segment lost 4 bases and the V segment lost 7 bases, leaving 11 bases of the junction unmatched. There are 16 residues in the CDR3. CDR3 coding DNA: TGTGCCAGCACTCTTTCTAGCGGGAGAAGCGCAGATACGCAGTATTTT. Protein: CASTLSSGRSADTQYF.

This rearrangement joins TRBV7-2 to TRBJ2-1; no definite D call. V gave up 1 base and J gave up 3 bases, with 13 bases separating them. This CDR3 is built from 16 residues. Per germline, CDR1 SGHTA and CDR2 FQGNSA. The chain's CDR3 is CASSLVATAGYNEQFF. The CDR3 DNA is TGTGCCAGCAGCTTAGTTGCCACGGCTGGCTACAATGAGCAGTTCTTC. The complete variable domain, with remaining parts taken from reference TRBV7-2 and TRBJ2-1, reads GAGVSQSPSNKVTEKGKDVELRCDPISGHTALYWYRQSLGQGLEFLIYFQGNSAPDKSGLPSDRFSAERTGGSVSTLTIQRTQQEDSAVYLCASSLVATAGYNEQFFGPGTRLTVL.